The next 10 T cell receptor beta chains were all read from a single sample in a study of cytomegalovirus exposure and HLA in healthy donors. In the PCR, 60 Vbeta and 13 Jbeta primers were used. Libraries were prepared by immunoSEQ multiplex PCR; TCRdb keeps only in-frame clonotypes and omits some of them. The profile covers over 150,000 clones, with around 67% appearing a single time and 3.5% to 5.5% taken by the ten largest. Sequenced: PBMCs. These receptors all come from a woman aged 18-30 years in good health and CMV-seropositive.

This rearrangement joins TRBV29-1 to TRBJ2-5; TRBD2 matches 7 bases. This CDR3 is built from 14 residues. Per the germline V gene, CDR1 is SQVTM and CDR2 is ANQGSEA. V was clipped by 6 bases and J by 0 bases; unmatched bases: 7. CDR3 amino acids: CSVGLESNQETQYF. The CDR3 region has the DNA TGCAGCGTCGGACTAGAGTCCAACCAAGAGACCCAGTACTTC.

V usage is TRBV28 and J usage is TRBJ2-7; 10 bases match TRBD2. V was pared by 3 bases and J by 0 bases, with 5 bases of the junction left unmatched. CDR1 and CDR2 from the germline V gene are MDHEN and SYDVKM. The CDR3 extends over 16 amino acids. This CDR3 reads CASSFPRTSGSYEQYF. DNA for the CDR3: TGTGCCAGCAGTTTCCCGCGGACTAGCGGCTCCTACGAGCAGTACTTC.

This clone was seen a few times. The chain recombines TRBV5-1 with TRBJ1-4; no clear D. V dropped 0 bases and J dropped 8 bases, with 20 bases sitting between them. CDR1 is SGHRS and CDR2 is YFSETQ in the germline V gene. This CDR3 has 17 amino acids. The CDR3 protein is CASSLGPRQVSGEKLFF. The CDR3 DNA reads TGCGCCAGCAGCTTGGGACCCCGGCAGGTGTCAGGCGAAAAACTGTTTTTT.

V and J are TRBV11-2 and TRBJ2-7; TRBD2 matches at 7 bases. V lost 4 bases and J lost 5; bases outside the gene matches: 11. Germline V lookup: CDR1 SGHAT, CDR2 FQNNGV. This CDR3 has 15 residues. CDR3 bases: TGTGCCAGCAGCTACCCCGGGGGGACGAGAAACGAGCAGTACTTC. Encoded protein: CASSYPGGTRNEQYF.

For this clone: At one end, the junction sequence differs from germline, possibly due to a read error. The chain uses TRBV29-1 and TRBJ2-5; 10 positions agree with TRBD1. The J call could be wrong; TRBJ2-7 is a better fit for the DNA end. Per germline, CDR1 SQVTM and CDR2 ANQGSEA. The CDR3 has 14 residues. The CDR3, as DNA: TGCAGCATTGACAGAACCGGGACAGGGGTCGAGCAGTACTTC. It specifies CSIDRTGTGVEQYF.

This clone appeared a few times. The V call is TRBV9, the J call TRBJ2-2, with a weak D call TRBD2 (5 bases). Trimming took 0 bases from V and 6 from J, leaving 6 bases between them. CDR3 length equals 13 residues. Germline CDR1 SGDLS, CDR2 YYNGEE. In nucleotides, the CDR3 is TGTGCCAGCAGCGTAGCGGGGTCCGGGGAGCTGTTTTTT. This encodes CASSVAGSGELFF. The full variable domain, in which reference TRBV9 and TRBJ2-2 provide the parts outside the CDR3, is DSGVTQTPKHLITATGQRVTLRCSPRSGDLSVYWYQQSLDQGLQFLIQYYNGEERAKGNILERFSAQQFPDLHSELNLSSLELGDSALYFCASSVAGSGELFFGEGSRLTVL.

The rearrangement uses TRBV28 and TRBJ2-1; D is undetermined. The CDR3 spans 12 residues. V was cut by 8 bases and J by 3 bases, with 8 bases left in between. Per germline, CDR1 MDHEN and CDR2 SYDVKM. CDR3: CASGTVYNEQFF. The CDR3 DNA is TGTGCCAGCGGAACAGTCTACAATGAGCAGTTCTTC.

The chain combines TRBV25-1 with TRBJ2-3; D gene uncertain. Germline lookup yields CDR1 MGHDK and CDR2 SYGVNS. V was pared by 2 bases and J by 9 bases, with 12 bases between. The CDR3 runs to 13 residues. This CDR3 is CASSEGGLETQYF. Written as DNA, the CDR3 is TGTGCCAGCAGTGAAGGTGGATTGGAGACGCAGTATTTT.

This sequence joins TRBV6-6 and TRBJ1-5; TRBD1 aligns across 8 bases. The CDR3 runs to 14 residues. Looked up from germline, CDR1 is MNHNY and CDR2 is SVGAGI (reference sequence). Germline trimming cut 6 bases from V and 7 bases from J; bases unmatched to any gene: 8. The CDR3 here is CASRDREYYQPQHF. CDR3 sequence (DNA): TGTGCCAGCAGGGACAGGGAATATTACCAGCCCCAGCATTTT.

CDR3 sequence: CASSEVLSNQPQHF. Here the CDR3 DNA reads TGTGCCAGCAGTGAAGTTCTGAGCAATCAGCCCCAGCATTTT. The V call is TRBV2, the J call TRBJ1-5; no definite D call. Germline V gene data show CDR1 as SNHLY and CDR2 as FYNNEI. V lost 1 base to trimming and J lost 1 base, with 5 bases between them. The CDR3 is 14 residues long.